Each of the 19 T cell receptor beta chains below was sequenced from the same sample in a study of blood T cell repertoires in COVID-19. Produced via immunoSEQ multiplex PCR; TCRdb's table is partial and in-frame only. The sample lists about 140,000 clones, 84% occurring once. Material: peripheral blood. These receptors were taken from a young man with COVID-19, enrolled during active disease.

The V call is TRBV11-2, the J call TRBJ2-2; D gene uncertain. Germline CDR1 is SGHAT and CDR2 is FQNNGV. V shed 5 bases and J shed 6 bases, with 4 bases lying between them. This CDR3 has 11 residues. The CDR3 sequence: CASSPAGELFF. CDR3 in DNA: TGTGCCAGCAGCCCCGCCGGGGAGCTGTTTTTT.

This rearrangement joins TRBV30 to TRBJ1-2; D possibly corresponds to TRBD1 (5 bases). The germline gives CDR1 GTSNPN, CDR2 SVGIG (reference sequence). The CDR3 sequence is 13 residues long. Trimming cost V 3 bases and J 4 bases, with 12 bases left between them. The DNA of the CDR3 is TGTGCCTGGAGGTCGTCGGGGGGCTATGGCTACACCTTC. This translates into CAWRSSGGYGYTF.

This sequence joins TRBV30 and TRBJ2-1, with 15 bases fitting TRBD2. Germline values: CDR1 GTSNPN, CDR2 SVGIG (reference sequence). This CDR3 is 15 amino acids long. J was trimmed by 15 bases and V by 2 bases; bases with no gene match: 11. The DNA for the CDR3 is TGTGCCTGGAGTCCACCCGGACTAGCGGGAGGGCCCCGGTTCTTC. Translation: CAWSPPGLAGGPRFF.

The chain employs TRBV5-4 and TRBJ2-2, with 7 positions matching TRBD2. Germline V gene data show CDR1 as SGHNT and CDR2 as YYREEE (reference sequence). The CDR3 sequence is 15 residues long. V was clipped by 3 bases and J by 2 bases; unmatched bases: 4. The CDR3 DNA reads TGTGCCAGCAGCTCAGCGGGACTAAACACCGGGGAGCTGTTTTTT. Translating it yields CASSSAGLNTGELFF.

CDR3 in amino acids: CASSLSGINTEAFF. Written as DNA, the CDR3 is TGTGCCAGCAGCCTTTCCGGGATCAACACTGAAGCTTTCTTT. V gene TRBV7-3 combines with J gene TRBJ1-1; D unclear. Germline CDR1 is SGHTA and CDR2 is FQGTGA. CDR3 size: 14 residues. Trimming left V 5 bases short and J 2 bases short, with 12 bases between.

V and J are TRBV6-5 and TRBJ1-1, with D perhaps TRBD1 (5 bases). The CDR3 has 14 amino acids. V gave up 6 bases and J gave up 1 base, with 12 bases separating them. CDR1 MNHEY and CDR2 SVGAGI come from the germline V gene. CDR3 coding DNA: TGTGCCAGCAGCCACAGGAACCCGAACACTGAAGCTTTCTTT. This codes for CASSHRNPNTEAFF.

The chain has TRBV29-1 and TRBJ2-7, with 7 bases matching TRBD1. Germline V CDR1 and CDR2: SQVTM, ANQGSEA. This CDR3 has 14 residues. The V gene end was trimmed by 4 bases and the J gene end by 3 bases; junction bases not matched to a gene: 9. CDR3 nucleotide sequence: TGCAGCGTTGTTCGCGACAGGGTAGTCTACGAGCAGTACTTC. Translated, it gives CSVVRDRVVYEQYF.

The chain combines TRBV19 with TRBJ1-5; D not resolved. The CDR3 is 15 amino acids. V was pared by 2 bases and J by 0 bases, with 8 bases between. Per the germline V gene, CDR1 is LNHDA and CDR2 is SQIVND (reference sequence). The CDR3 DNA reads TGTGCCAGTAGTATATACGGTTATAGCAATCAGCCCCAGCATTTT. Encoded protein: CASSIYGYSNQPQHF.

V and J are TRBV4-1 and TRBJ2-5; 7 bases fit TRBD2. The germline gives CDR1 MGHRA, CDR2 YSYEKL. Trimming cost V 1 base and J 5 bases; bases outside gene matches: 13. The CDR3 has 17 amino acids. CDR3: CASSQGFLREYGETQYF. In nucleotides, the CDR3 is TGCGCCAGCAGCCAAGGCTTCCTGCGGGAGTATGGGGAGACCCAGTACTTC.

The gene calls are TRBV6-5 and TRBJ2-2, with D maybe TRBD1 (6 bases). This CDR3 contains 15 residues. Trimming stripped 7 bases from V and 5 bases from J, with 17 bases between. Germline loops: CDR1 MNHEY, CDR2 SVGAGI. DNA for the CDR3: TGTGCCAGCATTACAGGGATTTCGGAAACCGGGGAGCTGTTTTTT. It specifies CASITGISETGELFF.

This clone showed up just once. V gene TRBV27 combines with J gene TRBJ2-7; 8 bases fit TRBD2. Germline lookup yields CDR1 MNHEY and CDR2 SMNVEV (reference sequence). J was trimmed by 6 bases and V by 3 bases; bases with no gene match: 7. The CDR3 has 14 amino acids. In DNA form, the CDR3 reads TGTGCCAGCAGTTTCGGTAGCGGGAAATCCGAGCAGTACTTC. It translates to CASSFGSGKSEQYF.

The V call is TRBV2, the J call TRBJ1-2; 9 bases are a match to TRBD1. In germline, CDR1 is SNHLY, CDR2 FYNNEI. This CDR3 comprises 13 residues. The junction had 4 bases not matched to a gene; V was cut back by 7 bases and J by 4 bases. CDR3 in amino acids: CASNRGHIYGYTF. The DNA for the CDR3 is TGTGCCAGCAACAGGGGGCATATCTATGGCTACACCTTC. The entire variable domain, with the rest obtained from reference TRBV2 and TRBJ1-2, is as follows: EPEVTQTPSHQVTQMGQEVILRCVPISNHLYFYWYRQILGQKVEFLVSFYNNEISEKSEIFDDQFSVERPDGSNFTLKIRSTKLEDSAMYFCASNRGHIYGYTFGSGTRLTVV.

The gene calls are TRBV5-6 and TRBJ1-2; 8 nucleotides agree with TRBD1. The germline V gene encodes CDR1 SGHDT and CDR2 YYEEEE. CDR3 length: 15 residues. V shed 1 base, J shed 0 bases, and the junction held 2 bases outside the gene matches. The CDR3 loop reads CASSLMTGANYGYTF. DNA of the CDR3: TGTGCCAGCAGCTTGATGACAGGGGCTAACTATGGCTACACCTTC. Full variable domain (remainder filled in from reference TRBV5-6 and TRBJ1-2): DAGVTQSPTHLIKTRGQQVTLRCSPKSGHDTVSWYQQALGQGPQFIFQYYEEEERQRGNFPDRFSGHQFPNYSSELNVNALLLGDSALYLCASSLMTGANYGYTFGSGTRLTVV.

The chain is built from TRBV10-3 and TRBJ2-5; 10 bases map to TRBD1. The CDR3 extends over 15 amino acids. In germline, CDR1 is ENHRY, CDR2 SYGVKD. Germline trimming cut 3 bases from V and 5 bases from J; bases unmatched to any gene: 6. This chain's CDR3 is CAISDSTGGGETQYF. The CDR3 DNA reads TGTGCCATCAGTGATTCGACAGGGGGCGGGGAGACCCAGTACTTC.

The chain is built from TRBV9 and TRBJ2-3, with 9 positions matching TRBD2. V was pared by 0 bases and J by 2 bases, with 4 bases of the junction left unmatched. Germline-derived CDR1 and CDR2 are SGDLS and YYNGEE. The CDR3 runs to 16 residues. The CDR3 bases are TGTGCCAGCAGCGTAGTTAGCGGGAGTTTCACAGATACGCAGTATTTT. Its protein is CASSVVSGSFTDTQYF.

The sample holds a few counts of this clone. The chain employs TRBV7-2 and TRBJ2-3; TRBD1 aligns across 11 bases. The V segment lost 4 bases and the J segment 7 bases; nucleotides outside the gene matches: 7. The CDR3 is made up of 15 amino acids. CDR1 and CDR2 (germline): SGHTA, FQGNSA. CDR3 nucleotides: TGTGCCAGCAGCTATCTTGGACAGGGGGCGAATACGCAGTATTTT. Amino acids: CASSYLGQGANTQYF.

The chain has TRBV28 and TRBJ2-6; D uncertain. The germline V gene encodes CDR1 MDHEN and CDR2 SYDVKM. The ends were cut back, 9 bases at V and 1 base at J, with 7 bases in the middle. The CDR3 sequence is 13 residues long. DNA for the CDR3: TGTGCCAGTGGAGAATCTGGGGCCAACGTCCTGACTTTC. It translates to CASGESGANVLTF.

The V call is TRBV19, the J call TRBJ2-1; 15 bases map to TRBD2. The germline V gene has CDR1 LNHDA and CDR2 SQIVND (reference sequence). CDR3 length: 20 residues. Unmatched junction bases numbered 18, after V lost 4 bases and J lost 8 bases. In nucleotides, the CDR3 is TGTGCCAGTAGTACGCTCGCCCGCGGACTAGCGGGAGGGCCTGTGTATGAGCAGTTCTTC. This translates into CASSTLARGLAGGPVYEQFF.

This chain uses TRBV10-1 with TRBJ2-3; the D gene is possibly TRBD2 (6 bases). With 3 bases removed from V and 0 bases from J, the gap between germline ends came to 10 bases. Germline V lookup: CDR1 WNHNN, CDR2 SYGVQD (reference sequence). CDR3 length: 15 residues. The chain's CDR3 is CASSDTLASTDTQYF. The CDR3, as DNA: TGCGCCAGCAGTGATACTCTAGCGAGCACAGATACGCAGTATTTT.